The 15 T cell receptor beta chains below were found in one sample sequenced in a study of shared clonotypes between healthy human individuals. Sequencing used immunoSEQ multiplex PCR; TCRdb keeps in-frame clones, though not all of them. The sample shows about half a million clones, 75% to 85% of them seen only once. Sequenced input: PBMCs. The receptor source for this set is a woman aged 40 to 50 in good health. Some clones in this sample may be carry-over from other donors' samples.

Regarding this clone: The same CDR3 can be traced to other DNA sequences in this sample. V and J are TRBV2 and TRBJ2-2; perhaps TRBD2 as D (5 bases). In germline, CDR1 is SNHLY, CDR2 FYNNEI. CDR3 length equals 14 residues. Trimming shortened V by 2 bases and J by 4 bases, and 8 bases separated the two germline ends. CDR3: CASSESGVTGELFF. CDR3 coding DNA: TGTGCCAGCAGTGAATCCGGGGTCACCGGGGAGCTGTTTTTT.

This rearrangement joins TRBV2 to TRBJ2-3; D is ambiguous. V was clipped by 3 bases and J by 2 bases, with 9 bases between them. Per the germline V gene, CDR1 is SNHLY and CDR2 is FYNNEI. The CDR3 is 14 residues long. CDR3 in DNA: TGTGCCAGCAGTGAGAGTTTGGTCACAGATACGCAGTATTTT. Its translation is CASSESLVTDTQYF.

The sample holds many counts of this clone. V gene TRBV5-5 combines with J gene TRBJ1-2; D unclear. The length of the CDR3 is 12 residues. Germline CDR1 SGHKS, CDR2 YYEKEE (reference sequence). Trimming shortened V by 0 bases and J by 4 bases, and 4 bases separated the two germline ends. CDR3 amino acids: CASSLASYGYTF. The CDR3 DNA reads TGTGCCAGCAGCTTGGCCAGCTATGGCTACACCTTC.

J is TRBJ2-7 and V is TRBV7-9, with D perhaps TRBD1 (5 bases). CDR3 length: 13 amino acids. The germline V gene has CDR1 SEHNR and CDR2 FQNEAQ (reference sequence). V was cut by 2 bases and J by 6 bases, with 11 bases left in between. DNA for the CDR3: TGTGCCAGCAGCTTAAGCGTGGACACCGAGCAGTACTTC. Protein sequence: CASSLSVDTEQYF.

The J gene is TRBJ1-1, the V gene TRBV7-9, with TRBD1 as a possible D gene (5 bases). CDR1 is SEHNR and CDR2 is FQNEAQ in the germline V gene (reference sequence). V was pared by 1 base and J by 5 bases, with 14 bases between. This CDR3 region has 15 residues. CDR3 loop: CASSLDGGVRTEAFF. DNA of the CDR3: TGTGCCAGCAGCTTAGATGGGGGTGTGAGGACTGAAGCTTTCTTT.

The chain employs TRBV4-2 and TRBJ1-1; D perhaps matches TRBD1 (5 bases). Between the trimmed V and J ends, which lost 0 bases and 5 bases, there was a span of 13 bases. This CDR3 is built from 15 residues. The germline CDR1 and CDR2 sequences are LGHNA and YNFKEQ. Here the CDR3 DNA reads TGTGCCAGCAGCCAAGATCGCAGGGTTATGACTGAAGCTTTCTTT. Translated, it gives CASSQDRRVMTEAFF.

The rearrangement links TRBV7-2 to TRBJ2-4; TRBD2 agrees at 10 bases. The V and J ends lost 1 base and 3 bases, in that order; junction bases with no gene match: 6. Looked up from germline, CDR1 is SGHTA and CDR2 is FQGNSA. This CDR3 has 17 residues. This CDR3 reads CASSLVGTSAFKNIQYF. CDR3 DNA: TGTGCCAGCAGCTTAGTCGGGACTAGCGCATTCAAAAACATTCAGTACTTC.

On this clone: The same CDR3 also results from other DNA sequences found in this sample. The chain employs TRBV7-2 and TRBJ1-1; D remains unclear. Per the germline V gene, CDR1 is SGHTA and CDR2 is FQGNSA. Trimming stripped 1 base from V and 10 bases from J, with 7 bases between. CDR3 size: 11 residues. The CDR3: CASSLGPRAFF. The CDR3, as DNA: TGTGCCAGCAGCTTAGGACCTAGAGCTTTCTTT.

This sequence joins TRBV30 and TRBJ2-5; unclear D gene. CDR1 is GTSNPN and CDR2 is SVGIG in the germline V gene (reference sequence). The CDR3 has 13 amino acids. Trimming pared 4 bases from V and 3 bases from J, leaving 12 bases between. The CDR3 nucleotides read TGTGCCTGGATAAAGGACGGAGAAGAGACCCAGTACTTC. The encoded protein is CAWIKDGEETQYF.

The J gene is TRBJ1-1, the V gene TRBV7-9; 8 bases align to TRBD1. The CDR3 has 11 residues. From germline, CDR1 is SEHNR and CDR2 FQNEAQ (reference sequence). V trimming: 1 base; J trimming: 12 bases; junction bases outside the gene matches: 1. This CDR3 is CASSLGQGTFF. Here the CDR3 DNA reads TGTGCCAGCAGCTTAGGACAGGGGACTTTCTTT.

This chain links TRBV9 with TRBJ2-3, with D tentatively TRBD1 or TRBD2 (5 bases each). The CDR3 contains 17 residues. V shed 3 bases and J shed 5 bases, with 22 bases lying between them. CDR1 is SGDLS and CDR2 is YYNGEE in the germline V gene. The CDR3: CASSDRNLYVGEDTQYF. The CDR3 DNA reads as TGTGCCAGCAGCGACAGGAATCTCTACGTGGGGGAAGATACGCAGTATTTT.

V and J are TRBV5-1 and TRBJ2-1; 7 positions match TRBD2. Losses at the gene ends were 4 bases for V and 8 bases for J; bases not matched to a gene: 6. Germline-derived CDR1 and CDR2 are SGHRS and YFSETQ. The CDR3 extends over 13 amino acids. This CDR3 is CASSQPSGDEQFF. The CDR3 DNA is TGCGCCAGCAGCCAACCTAGCGGAGATGAGCAGTTCTTC.

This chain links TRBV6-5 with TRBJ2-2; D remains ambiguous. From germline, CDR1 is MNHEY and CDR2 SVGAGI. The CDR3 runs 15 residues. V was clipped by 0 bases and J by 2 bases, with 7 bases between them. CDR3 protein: CASSYSYGNTGELFF. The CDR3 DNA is TGTGCCAGCAGTTACTCGTACGGAAACACCGGGGAGCTGTTTTTT.

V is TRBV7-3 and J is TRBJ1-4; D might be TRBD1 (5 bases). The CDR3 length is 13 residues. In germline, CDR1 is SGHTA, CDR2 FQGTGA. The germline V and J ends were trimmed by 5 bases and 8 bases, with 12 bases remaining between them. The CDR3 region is CASSRGMGEKLFF. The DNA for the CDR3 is TGTGCCAGCAGCCGGGGGATGGGCGAAAAACTGTTTTTT.

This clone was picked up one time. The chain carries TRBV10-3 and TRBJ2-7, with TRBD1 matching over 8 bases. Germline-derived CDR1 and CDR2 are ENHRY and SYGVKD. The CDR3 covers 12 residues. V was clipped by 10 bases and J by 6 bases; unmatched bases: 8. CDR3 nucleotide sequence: TGTGCCACCGAGGACAGGGCCAGCGAGCAGTACTTC. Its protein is CATEDRASEQYF.